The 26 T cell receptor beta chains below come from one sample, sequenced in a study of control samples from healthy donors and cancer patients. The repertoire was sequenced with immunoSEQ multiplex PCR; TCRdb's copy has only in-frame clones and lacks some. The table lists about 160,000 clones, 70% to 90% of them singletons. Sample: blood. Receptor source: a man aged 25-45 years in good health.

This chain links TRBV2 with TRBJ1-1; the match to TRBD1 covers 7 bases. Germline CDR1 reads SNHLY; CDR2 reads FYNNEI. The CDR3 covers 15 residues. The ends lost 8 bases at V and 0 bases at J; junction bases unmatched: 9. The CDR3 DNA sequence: TGTGCCAGCCGAGCTACGGACAGGATGAACACTGAAGCTTTCTTT. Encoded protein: CASRATDRMNTEAFF.

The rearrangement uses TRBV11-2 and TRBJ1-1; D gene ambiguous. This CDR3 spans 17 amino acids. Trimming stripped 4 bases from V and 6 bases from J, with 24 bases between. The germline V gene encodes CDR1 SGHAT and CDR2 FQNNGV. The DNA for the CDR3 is TGTGCCAGCAGCTCCCTATCGCCCGAGGCAGCCCAGCCTGAAGCTTTCTTT. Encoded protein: CASSSLSPEAAQPEAFF. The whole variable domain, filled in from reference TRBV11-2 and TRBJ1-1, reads EAGVAQSPRYKIIEKRQSVAFWCNPISGHATLYWYQQILGQGPKLLIQFQNNGVVDDSQLPKDRFSAERLKGVDSTLKIQPAKLEDSAVYLCASSSLSPEAAQPEAFFGQGTRLTVV.

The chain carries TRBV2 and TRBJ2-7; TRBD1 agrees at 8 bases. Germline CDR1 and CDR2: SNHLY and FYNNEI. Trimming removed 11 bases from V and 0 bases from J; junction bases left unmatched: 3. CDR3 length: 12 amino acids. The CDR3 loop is CAGGQASYEQYF. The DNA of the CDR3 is TGTGCCGGGGGACAGGCCTCCTACGAGCAGTACTTC.

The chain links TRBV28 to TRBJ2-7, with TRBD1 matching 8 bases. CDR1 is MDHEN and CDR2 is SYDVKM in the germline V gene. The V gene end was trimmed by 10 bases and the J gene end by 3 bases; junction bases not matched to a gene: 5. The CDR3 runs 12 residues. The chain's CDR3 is CATGQGRYEQYF. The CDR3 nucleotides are TGTGCCACCGGACAGGGACGCTACGAGCAGTACTTC. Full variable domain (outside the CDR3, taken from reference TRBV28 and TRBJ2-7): DVKVTQSSRYLVKRTGEKVFLECVQDMDHENMFWYRQDPGLGLRLIYFSYDVKMKEKGDIPEGYSVSREKKERFSLILESASTNQTSMYLCATGQGRYEQYFGPGTRLTVT.

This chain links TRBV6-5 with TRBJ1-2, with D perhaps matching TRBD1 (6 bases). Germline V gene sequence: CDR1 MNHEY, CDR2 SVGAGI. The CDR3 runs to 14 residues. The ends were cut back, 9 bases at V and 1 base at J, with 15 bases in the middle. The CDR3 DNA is TGTGCCAGTATCGGACAGACCTTTAACTATGGCTACACCTTC. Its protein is CASIGQTFNYGYTF.

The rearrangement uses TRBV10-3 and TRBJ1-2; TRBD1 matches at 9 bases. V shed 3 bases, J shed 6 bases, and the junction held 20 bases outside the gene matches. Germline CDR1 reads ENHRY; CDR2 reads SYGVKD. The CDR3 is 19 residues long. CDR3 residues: CAISEGLYSGTGKGNGYTF. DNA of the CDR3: TGTGCCATCAGTGAAGGTCTTTACTCCGGGACAGGGAAAGGGAATGGCTACACCTTC.

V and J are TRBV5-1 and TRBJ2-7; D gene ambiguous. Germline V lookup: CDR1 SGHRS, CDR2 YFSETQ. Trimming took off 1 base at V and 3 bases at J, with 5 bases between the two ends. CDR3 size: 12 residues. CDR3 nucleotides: TGCGCCAGCAGCTTGCAGGACTACGAGCAGTACTTC. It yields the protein CASSLQDYEQYF.

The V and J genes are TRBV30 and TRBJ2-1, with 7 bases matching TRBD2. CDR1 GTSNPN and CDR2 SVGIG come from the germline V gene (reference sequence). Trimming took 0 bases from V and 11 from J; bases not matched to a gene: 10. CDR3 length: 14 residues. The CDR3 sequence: CAWSVSLAVGQQFF. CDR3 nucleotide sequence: TGTGCCTGGAGTGTATCCCTAGCGGTCGGGCAGCAGTTCTTC.

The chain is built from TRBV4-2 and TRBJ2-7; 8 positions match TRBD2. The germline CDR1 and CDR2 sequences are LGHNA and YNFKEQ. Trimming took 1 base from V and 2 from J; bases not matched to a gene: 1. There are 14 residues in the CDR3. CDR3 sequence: CASSQGAGAYEQYF. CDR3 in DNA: TGTGCCAGCAGCCAAGGAGCGGGAGCCTACGAGCAGTACTTC.

CDR3 in amino acids: CATSDLVSGESDTQYF. The DNA for the CDR3 is TGTGCCACCAGTGATTTGGTTAGCGGGGAATCAGATACGCAGTATTTT. The rearrangement joins TRBV24-1 to TRBJ2-3, with 8 nucleotides matching TRBD2. Per the germline V gene, CDR1 is KGHDR and CDR2 is SFDVKD. This CDR3 has 16 residues. The J segment lost 4 bases and the V segment lost 0 bases, leaving 5 bases of the junction unmatched.

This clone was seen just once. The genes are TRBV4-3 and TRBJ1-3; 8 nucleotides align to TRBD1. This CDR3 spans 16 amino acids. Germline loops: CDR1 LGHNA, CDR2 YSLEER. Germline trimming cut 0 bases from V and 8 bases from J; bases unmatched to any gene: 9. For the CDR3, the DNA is TGCGCCAGCAGCCAAGATAGCCCCGGACAGGGCCACACCATATATTTT. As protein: CASSQDSPGQGHTIYF.

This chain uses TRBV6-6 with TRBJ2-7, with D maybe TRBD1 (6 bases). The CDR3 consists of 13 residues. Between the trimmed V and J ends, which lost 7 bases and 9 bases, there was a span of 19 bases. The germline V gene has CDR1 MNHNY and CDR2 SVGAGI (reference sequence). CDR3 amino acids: CASTSGAALGQYF. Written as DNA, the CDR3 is TGTGCCAGCACCTCAGGGGCCGCGCTTGGGCAGTACTTC.

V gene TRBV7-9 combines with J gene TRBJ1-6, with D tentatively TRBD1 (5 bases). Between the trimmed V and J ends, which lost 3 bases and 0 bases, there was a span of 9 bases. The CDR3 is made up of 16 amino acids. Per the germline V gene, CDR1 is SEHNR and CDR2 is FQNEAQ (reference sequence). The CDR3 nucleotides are TGTGCCAGCAGCTTCACCGGGACCTCCTATAATTCACCCCTCCACTTT. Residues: CASSFTGTSYNSPLHF.

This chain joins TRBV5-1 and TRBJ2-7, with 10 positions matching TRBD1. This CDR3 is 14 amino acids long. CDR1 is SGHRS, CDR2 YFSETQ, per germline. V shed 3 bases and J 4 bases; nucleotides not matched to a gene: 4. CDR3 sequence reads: CASSSRQGAYEQYF. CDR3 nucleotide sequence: TGCGCCAGCAGCTCCCGACAGGGGGCTTACGAGCAGTACTTC.

The CDR3 DNA reads as TGTGCCAGCTCAGACTATACTCTAGGTATAGCTTTCTTT. Its translation: CASSDYTLGIAFF. The chain uses TRBV18 and TRBJ1-1; D gene unclear. The V gene's germline CDR1 is KGHSH and CDR2 LQKENI. CDR3 length: 13 residues. V gave up 5 bases and J gave up 10 bases, with 17 bases separating them.

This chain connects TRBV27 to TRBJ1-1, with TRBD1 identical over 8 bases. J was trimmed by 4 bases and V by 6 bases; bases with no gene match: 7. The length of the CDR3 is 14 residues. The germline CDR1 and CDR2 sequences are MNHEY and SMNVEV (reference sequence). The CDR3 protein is CASSPTGVVTEAFF. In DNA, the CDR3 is TGTGCCAGCAGCCCGACAGGGGTGGTCACTGAAGCTTTCTTT.

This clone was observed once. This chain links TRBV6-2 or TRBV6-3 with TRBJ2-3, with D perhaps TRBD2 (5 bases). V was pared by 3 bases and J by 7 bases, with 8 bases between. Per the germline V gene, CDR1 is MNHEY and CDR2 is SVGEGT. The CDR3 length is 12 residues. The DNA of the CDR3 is TGTGCCAGCAGTTATACGGGGAATACGCAGTATTTT. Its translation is CASSYTGNTQYF.

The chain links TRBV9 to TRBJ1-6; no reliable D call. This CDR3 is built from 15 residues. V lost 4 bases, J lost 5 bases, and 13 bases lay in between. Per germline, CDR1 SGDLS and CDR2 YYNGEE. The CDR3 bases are TGTGCCAGCAGCACCAGTACACAGAATAATTCACCCCTCCACTTT. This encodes CASSTSTQNNSPLHF.

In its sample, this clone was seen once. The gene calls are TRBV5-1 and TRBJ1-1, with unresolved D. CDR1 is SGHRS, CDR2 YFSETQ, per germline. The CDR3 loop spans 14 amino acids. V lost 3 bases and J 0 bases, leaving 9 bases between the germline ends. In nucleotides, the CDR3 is TGCGCCAGCAGCTCGAGAGGCGTGAACACTGAAGCTTTCTTT. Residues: CASSSRGVNTEAFF.

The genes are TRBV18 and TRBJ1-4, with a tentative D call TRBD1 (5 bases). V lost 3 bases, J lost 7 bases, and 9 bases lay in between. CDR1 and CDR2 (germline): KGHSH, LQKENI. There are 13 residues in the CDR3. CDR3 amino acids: CASSPSQGEKLFF. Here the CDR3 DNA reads TGTGCCAGCTCACCTTCCCAGGGTGAAAAACTGTTTTTT. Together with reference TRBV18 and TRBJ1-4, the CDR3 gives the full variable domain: NAGVMQNPRHLVRRRGQEARLRCSPMKGHSHVYWYRQLPEEGLKFMVYLQKENIIDESGMPKERFSAEFPKEGPSILRIQQVVRGDSAAYFCASSPSQGEKLFFGSGTQLSVL.

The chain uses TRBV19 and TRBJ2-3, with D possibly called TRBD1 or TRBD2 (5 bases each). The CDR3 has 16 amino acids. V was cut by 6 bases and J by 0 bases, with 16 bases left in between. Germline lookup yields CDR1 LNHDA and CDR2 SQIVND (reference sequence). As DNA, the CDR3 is TGTGCCAGTAGCAACCCGGGACGTCTAAGCACAGATACGCAGTATTTT. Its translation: CASSNPGRLSTDTQYF.

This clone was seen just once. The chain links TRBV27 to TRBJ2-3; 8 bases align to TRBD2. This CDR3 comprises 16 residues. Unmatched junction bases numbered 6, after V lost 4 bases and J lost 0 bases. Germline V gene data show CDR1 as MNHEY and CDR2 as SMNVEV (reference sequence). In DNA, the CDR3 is TGTGCCAGCAGTTCTGGAACGGGAGGGAGCACAGATACGCAGTATTTT. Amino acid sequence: CASSSGTGGSTDTQYF.

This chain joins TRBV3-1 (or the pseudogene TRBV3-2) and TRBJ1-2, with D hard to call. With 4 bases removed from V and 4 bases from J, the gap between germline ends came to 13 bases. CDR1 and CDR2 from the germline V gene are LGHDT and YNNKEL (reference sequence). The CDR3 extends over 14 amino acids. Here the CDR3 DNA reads TGTGCCAGCAGCCGGTGGACGGTTCCCTATGGCTACACCTTC. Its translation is CASSRWTVPYGYTF.

The CDR3, as DNA: TGTGCCACCAGCAGCCACAGGACTTCGAACACCGGGGAGCTGTTTTTT. Its protein is CATSSHRTSNTGELFF. This chain links TRBV15 with TRBJ2-2; D may correspond to TRBD1 or TRBD2 (5 bases each). Germline V lookup: CDR1 LNHNV, CDR2 YYDKDF (reference sequence). The CDR3 covers 16 residues. Trimming cost V 3 bases and J 0 bases, with 11 bases left between them.

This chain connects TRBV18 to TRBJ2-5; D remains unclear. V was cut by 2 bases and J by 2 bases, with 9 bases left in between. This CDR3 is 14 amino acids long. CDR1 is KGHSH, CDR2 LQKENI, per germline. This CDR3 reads CASSPVGQQETQYF. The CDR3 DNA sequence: TGTGCCAGCTCACCAGTTGGCCAACAAGAGACCCAGTACTTC.

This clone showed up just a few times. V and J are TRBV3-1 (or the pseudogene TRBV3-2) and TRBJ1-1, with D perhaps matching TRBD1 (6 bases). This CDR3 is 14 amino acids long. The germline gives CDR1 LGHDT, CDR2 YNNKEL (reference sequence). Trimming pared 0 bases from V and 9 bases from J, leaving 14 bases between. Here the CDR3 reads CASSQDIQGTQAFF. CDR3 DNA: TGTGCCAGCAGCCAAGATATCCAGGGGACCCAAGCTTTCTTT.